The 15 T cell receptor beta chains in this list originate from one sample, sequenced in a study of cytomegalovirus exposure and HLA in healthy donors. Amplification used 60 Vbeta primers and 13 Jbeta primers. The assay was immunoSEQ multiplex PCR, and TCRdb's table has in-frame clones only and misses some. The sample has 150,000 to 250,000 clones; around 77% are singletons. Sequenced material: PBMCs. The receptor set was obtained from a man aged 30-40 years in good health and CMV-seronegative.

The chain links TRBV25-1 to TRBJ1-2, with D unclear. The CDR3 runs 11 residues. Trimming took 5 bases from V and 6 from J, leaving 7 bases between them. Germline V gene data show CDR1 as MGHDK and CDR2 as SYGVNS. The CDR3 coding sequence is TGTGCCAGCAGTTTTTTCAATGGCTACACCTTC. Its translation is CASSFFNGYTF.

V is TRBV5-5 and J is TRBJ2-7; D gene uncertain. This CDR3 comprises 13 residues. Looked up from germline, CDR1 is SGHKS and CDR2 is YYEKEE (reference sequence). V was clipped by 0 bases and J by 2 bases, with 6 bases between them. In DNA form, the CDR3 reads TGTGCCAGCAGCTTGGACATCGCCTACGAGCAGTACTTC. It codes for CASSLDIAYEQYF.

This clone occurred once. V and J are TRBV28 and TRBJ2-7; D may be TRBD1 (5 bases). The CDR3 contains 15 residues. Between the trimmed V and J ends, which lost 5 bases and 3 bases, there was a span of 17 bases. The V gene's germline CDR1 is MDHEN and CDR2 SYDVKM. The DNA for the CDR3 is TGTGCCAGCAGTCCCACCCAGGGAAATAGCTACGAGCAGTACTTC. Translated, it gives CASSPTQGNSYEQYF.

The chain is built from TRBV25-1 and TRBJ2-7; D possibly corresponds to TRBD2 (6 bases). The CDR3 spans 16 residues. Germline CDR1 MGHDK, CDR2 SYGVNS. Trimming shortened V by 3 bases and J by 1 base, and 16 bases separated the two germline ends. CDR3 DNA: TGTGCCAGCAGTGATGGGAGCGGGTCTCCTTCCTACGAGCAGTACTTC. It yields the protein CASSDGSGSPSYEQYF.

This rearrangement joins TRBV13 to TRBJ1-4; TRBD1 matches at 7 bases. The CDR3 spans 14 residues. With 5 bases clipped from V and 10 bases from J, the junction kept 10 bases outside the gene matches. CDR1 and CDR2 (germline): PRHDT, FYEKMQ (reference sequence). This chain's CDR3 is CASSHRQGIGKLFF. The CDR3 nucleotides read TGTGCCAGCAGCCACAGACAGGGCATCGGAAAACTGTTTTTT.

The V gene is TRBV6-1, the J gene TRBJ2-7, with 8 positions matching TRBD1. V lost 0 bases to trimming and J lost 1 base; unmatched junction nucleotides: 2. This CDR3 spans 15 amino acids. The germline V gene has CDR1 MNHNS and CDR2 SASEGT. CDR3 bases: TGTGCCAGCAGTGAAGCGCGGGACAGGTCCTACGAGCAGTACTTC. It encodes CASSEARDRSYEQYF.

This sequence joins TRBV5-6 and TRBJ2-2; 9 positions agree with TRBD1. Germline V gene sequence: CDR1 SGHDT, CDR2 YYEEEE. There are 13 residues in the CDR3. V gave up 7 bases and J gave up 7 bases; unmatched junction bases: 5. Here the CDR3 reads CASGDREDGELFF. CDR3 bases: TGTGCCAGCGGGGACAGGGAGGACGGGGAGCTGTTTTTT.

The chain employs TRBV2 and TRBJ1-1, with 7 bases identical to TRBD1. The CDR3 covers 13 residues. Germline lookup yields CDR1 SNHLY and CDR2 FYNNEI. The V gene end was trimmed by 4 bases and the J gene end by 12 bases; junction bases not matched to a gene: 11. In DNA, the CDR3 is TGTGCCAGCAGTGGGACAGGCCCCACCATTTCTTTCTTT. It is translated as CASSGTGPTISFF.

The chain combines TRBV6-6 with TRBJ2-7, with D possibly TRBD2 on 6 matching bases. Trimming stripped 6 bases from V and 2 bases from J, with 11 bases between. This CDR3 contains 13 residues. Germline-derived CDR1 and CDR2 are MNHNY and SVGAGI (reference sequence). The CDR3 is CASREGITYEQYF. The CDR3 DNA follows: TGTGCCAGCAGGGAGGGCATTACCTACGAGCAGTACTTC.

This chain uses TRBV12-5 with TRBJ1-2, with D unclear. Trimming stripped 3 bases from V and 3 bases from J, with 11 bases between. Germline assignment: CDR1 LGHNT and CDR2 FRNRAP. The CDR3 length is 14 residues. CDR3 sequence: CASGLGSGDYGYTF. The DNA of the CDR3 is TGTGCTAGTGGTTTAGGTTCGGGTGACTATGGCTACACCTTC. Combining the CDR3 with reference TRBV12-5 and TRBJ1-2 gives the whole variable domain DARVTQTPRHKVTEMGQEVTMRCQPILGHNTVFWYRQTMMQGLELLAYFRNRAPLDDSGMPKDRFSAEMPDATLATLKIQPSEPRDSAVYFCASGLGSGDYGYTFGSGTRLTVV.

In this sample, this clone turned up many times. The chain uses TRBV11-2 and TRBJ1-1, with TRBD1 identical over 8 bases. Per the germline V gene, CDR1 is SGHAT and CDR2 is FQNNGV. The CDR3 length is 13 residues. Unmatched junction bases numbered 2, after V lost 1 base and J lost 7 bases. The CDR3 is CASSLGTGFEAFF. Here the CDR3 DNA reads TGTGCCAGCAGCTTAGGGACAGGGTTTGAAGCTTTCTTT.

This clone appeared a few times. The genes are TRBV29-1 and TRBJ2-7; perhaps TRBD1 as D (6 bases). The CDR3 sequence is 12 residues long. Between the trimmed V and J ends, which lost 2 bases and 7 bases, there was a span of 12 bases. The germline gives CDR1 SQVTM, CDR2 ANQGSEA. DNA for the CDR3: TGCAGCGTTGAACGGGACACCGGGGAGCAGTACTTC. It encodes CSVERDTGEQYF.

The chain uses TRBV5-1 and TRBJ1-5; 9 positions match TRBD1. The CDR3 consists of 15 residues. After removal of 4 bases from V and 7 bases from J, the junction contained 9 bases not matched to a gene. Germline V gene data show CDR1 as SGHRS and CDR2 as YFSETQ. CDR3: CASSRGTGSDQPQHF. In DNA form, the CDR3 reads TGCGCCAGCAGCCGGGGGACAGGGAGTGACCAGCCCCAGCATTTT.

V and J are TRBV4-1 and TRBJ2-7; 11 bases agree with TRBD2. This CDR3 contains 16 residues. V lost 4 bases, J lost 2 bases, and 7 bases stayed unmatched. Germline loops: CDR1 MGHRA, CDR2 YSYEKL. The CDR3 coding sequence is TGCGCCAGCAGCCCCTCATCTAGCGGGAGGACCTACGAGCAGTACTTC. Its protein is CASSPSSSGRTYEQYF.

This clone was seen a few times. The CDR3 loop is CASSPRASGQETQYF. Written as DNA, the CDR3 is TGTGCCAGCAGCCCCCGGGCTAGCGGGCAAGAGACCCAGTACTTC. The gene calls are TRBV11-2 and TRBJ2-5; TRBD2 aligns across 8 bases. The CDR3 is made up of 15 amino acids. V lost 5 bases, J lost 2 bases, and 7 bases stayed unmatched. CDR1 and CDR2 from the germline V gene are SGHAT and FQNNGV. Drawing the rest from reference TRBV11-2 and TRBJ2-5, the complete variable domain is EAGVAQSPRYKIIEKRQSVAFWCNPISGHATLYWYQQILGQGPKLLIQFQNNGVVDDSQLPKDRFSAERLKGVDSTLKIQPAKLEDSAVYLCASSPRASGQETQYFGPGTRLLVL.